This T cell receptor beta chain was found in a study of blood T cell repertoires in COVID-19. Study-level information: Some COVID-19 samples were acute and others convalescent; all came from the United States, Italy and Spain. From T cells, B-cell-depleted T cells, or PBMCs came the material, which was cDNA or gDNA.

Original processing notes: From reference gene primer amplification, estimates of nucleated cell counts were derived. TCRdb's table, derived via immunoSEQ multiplex PCR, lists solely in-frame clones and lacks some. Clone size and V and J calls were adopted from that table, with D and trimming inferred from the DNA. The data hold approximately 150,000 clones, with 65% to 80% observed a single time. The sequence was collected from an older woman with acute or convalescent COVID-19. The sequencing sample was made of peripheral blood.

The CDR3 reads CASSRGGGGNEKLFF. The CDR3 coding sequence is TGTGCCAGCAGCCGCGGGGGAGGGGGTAATGAAAAACTGTTTTTT. The rearrangement uses TRBV7-9 and TRBJ1-4, with a possible D match to TRBD1 (6 bases). From germline, CDR1 is SEHNR and CDR2 FQNEAQ (reference sequence). Trimming removed 5 bases at V and 4 bases at J, with 14 bases between. The CDR3 runs to 15 residues.